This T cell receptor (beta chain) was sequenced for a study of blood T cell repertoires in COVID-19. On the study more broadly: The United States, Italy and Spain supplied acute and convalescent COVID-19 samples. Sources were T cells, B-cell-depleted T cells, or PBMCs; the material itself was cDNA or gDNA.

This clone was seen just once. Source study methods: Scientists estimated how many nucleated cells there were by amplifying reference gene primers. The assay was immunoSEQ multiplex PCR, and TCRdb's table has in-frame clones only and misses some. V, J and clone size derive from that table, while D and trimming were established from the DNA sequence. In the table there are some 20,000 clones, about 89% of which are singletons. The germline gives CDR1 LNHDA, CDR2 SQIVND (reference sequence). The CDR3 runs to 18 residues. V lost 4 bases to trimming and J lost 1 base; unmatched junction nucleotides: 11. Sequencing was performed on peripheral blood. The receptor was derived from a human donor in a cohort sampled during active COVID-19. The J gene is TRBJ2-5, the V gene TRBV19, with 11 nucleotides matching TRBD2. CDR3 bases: TGTGCCAGTAGTAAGGGGAATTTAGCGGGGGGGCGCCAAGAGACCCAGTACTTC. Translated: CASSKGNLAGGRQETQYF.